This T cell receptor beta chain was retrieved from a study of T cell responses to AZD1222 COVID-19 vaccine. Losses at the gene ends were 5 bases for V and 4 bases for J; bases not matched to a gene: 4. Germline lookup yields CDR1 SGHTA and CDR2 FQGNSA. The CDR3 consists of 13 residues. Here immunoSEQ multiplex PCR was the method, and the copy in TCRdb shows in-frame clones only, minus some. The sample records about 180,000 clones, 70% to 90% being singletons. V gene TRBV7-2 combines with J gene TRBJ2-5, with 7 nucleotides matching TRBD1. This TCR came from an adult in good health. Sequencing was performed on peripheral blood, taken on day 0 of AZD1222 vaccination. The CDR3 here is CASSPWTGETQYF. The CDR3 DNA sequence: TGTGCCAGCAGCCCTTGGACAGGAGAGACCCAGTACTTC.